Listed here is a single T cell receptor beta chain. Its target is unknown. This sample was taken from a study of cytomegalovirus exposure and HLA in healthy donors. Study results and caveats: Generally TCR sequences proved uncommon, though certain public TCRs appeared in numerous donors. Within a later analysis, the majority of CMV-associated TCR beta chains appeared HLA-restricted.

Primers for the PCR totalled 60 Vbeta and 13 Jbeta. Profiled with immunoSEQ multiplex PCR; TCRdb holds only in-frame clones, not every one. The sample holds approximately 170,000 clones, roughly 79% seen once. V was pared by 5 bases and J by 4 bases, with 14 bases of the junction left unmatched. Per germline, CDR1 SGDLS and CDR2 YYNGEE. CDR3 length: 16 residues. The chain links TRBV9 to TRBJ1-2; 7 nucleotides agree with TRBD1. This TCR derives from a woman in her thirties in good health and CMV-seropositive. The sequenced sample consisted of PBMCs. CDR3 loop: CASSPSRTGTLYGYTF. In DNA, the CDR3 is TGTGCCAGCAGTCCCAGTCGGACAGGCACCCTCTATGGCTACACCTTC.